This entry describes one T cell receptor (beta chain). Antigen specificity is unknown. All donors qualified as healthy HIV-negative adults and had experienced no recent acute infections or vaccinations. Only in-frame clones appear in the TCRdb table, and some are missing; sequencing was by immunoSEQ multiplex PCR. This repertoire shows some 1 million clones, around 74% found once; its top ten account for roughly 1.4%. The data originate from a study of shared clonotypes between healthy human individuals. Findings of the study overall: Having only a few donors restricted how much genetic and exposure-history diversity was captured. A handful of donors had about 5.1% of their naive CD4 clonotypes in common. The authors expected sequencing depth to affect clonotype sharing among donors.

Source material: memory CD4+ T cells sorted from blood. Subset described: CD45RA-negative fraction. The source of this sequence is a man aged 18 to 29 in good health.

CDR3 coding DNA: TGCGCCAGCAGTGCGTTGGGGACGGGCAGTTCACCCCTCCACTTT. Protein sequence: CASSALGTGSSPLHF. The rearrangement links TRBV10-1 to TRBJ1-6, with D possibly being TRBD1 (5 bases). The germline V and J ends were trimmed by 4 bases and 9 bases, with 16 bases remaining between them. The CDR3 has 15 amino acids. Germline-derived CDR1 and CDR2 are WNHNN and SYGVQD (reference sequence).